This T cell receptor (beta chain) was retrieved from a study of control samples from healthy donors and cancer patients (TCRdb year 2020). This clone was seen once. The specificity of this receptor is unknown. No per-base quality is available; no much larger clone lies one base away. The germline V gene (reference sequence) specifies LNHDA as CDR1 and SQIVND as CDR2. V and J are truncated by 0 bases and 9 bases respectively, leaving an intervening sequence of 12 bases. Inclusive of the bounding cysteine and phenylalanine, the CDR3 is 13 residues long. Here the CDR3 DNA is all that survives: 39 bases in frame from base 1. Library method: the immunoSEQ multiplex PCR assay. TCRdb took over this immuneACCESS table, retaining in-frame rearrangements with V and J assigned. Such tables are incomplete; in checked studies, under half of the missing clones stem from an unresolved V gene, and the remainder is unexplained. Recorded for this sample are roughly 170,000 clones; 80% to 90% of them occurred a single time. Jointly, the top ten make up under 5% of the sample.

Sequencing was done on a sample of blood. This sequence uses TRBV19 and TRBJ2-7, with no confident D gene call. The clonotype was recovered from a woman aged 25 to 39 in good health. CDR3 reads: CASSIDRWRAQYF. The DNA sequence is as follows: TGTGCCAGTAGTATAGATCGATGGAGAGCGCAGTACTTC.